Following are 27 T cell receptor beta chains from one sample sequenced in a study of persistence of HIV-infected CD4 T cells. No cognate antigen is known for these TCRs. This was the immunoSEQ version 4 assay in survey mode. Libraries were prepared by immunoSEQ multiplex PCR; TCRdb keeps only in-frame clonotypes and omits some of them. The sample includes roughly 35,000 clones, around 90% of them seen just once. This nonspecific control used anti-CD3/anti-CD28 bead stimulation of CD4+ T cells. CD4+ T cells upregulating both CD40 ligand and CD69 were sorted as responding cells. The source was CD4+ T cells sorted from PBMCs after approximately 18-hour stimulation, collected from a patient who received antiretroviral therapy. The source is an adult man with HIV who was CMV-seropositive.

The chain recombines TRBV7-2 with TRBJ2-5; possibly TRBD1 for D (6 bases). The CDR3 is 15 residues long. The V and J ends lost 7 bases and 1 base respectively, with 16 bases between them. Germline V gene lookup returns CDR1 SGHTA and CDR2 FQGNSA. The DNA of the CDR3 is TGTGCCAGCACCGCTACAGGGAACCGCCAAGAGACCCAGTACTTC. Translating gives CASTATGNRQETQYF.

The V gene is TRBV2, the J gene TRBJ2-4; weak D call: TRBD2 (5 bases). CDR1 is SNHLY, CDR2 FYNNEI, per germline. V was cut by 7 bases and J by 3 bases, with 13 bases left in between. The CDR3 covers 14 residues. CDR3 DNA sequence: TGTGCCAGCACGGCTAGCCGGGTCAAAAACATTCAGTACTTC. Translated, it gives CASTASRVKNIQYF.

The CDR3 region has the DNA TGTGCCAGCAGTGAATCAGGAGGGTGGCAAGAGACCCAGTACTTC. Residues: CASSESGGWQETQYF. The chain carries TRBV25-1 and TRBJ2-5, with D possibly matching TRBD2 (6 bases). V shed 1 base and J shed 2 bases, with 11 bases lying between them. The CDR3 runs to 15 residues. Germline CDR1 MGHDK, CDR2 SYGVNS.

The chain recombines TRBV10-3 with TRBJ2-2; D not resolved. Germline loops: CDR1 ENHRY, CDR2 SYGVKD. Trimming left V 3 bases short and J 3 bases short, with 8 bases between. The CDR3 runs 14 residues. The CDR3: CAISDWSHTGELFF. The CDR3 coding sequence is TGTGCCATCAGTGATTGGAGCCACACCGGGGAGCTGTTTTTT.

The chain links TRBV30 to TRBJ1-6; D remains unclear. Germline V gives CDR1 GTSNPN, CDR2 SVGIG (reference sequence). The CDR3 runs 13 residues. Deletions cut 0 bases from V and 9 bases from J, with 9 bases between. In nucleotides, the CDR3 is TGTGCCTGGAGTGTACGGAACATTTCACCCCTCCACTTT. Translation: CAWSVRNISPLHF.

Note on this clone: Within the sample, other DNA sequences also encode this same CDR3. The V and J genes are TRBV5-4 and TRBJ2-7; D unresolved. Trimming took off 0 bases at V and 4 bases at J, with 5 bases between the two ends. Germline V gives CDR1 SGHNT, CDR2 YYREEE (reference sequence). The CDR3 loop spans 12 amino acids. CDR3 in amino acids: CASSLVGYEQYF. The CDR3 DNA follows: TGTGCCAGCAGCTTGGTGGGTTACGAGCAGTACTTC.

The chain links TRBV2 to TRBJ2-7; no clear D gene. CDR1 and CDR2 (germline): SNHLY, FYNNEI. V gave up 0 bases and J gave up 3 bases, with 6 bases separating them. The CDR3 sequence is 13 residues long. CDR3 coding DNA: TGTGCCAGCAGTGAAGCGGGTATCTACGAGCAGTACTTC. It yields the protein CASSEAGIYEQYF.

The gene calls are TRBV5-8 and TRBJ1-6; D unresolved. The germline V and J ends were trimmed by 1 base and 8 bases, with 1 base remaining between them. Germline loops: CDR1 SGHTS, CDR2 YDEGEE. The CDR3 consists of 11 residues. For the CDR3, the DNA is TGTGCCAGCAGCTTGTATTCACCCCTCCACTTT. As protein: CASSLYSPLHF. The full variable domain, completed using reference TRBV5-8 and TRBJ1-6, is EAGVTQSPTHLIKTRGQQATLRCSPISGHTSVYWYQQALGLGLQFLLWYDEGEERNRGNFPPRFSGRQFPNYSSELNVNALELEDSALYLCASSLYSPLHFGNGTRLTVT.

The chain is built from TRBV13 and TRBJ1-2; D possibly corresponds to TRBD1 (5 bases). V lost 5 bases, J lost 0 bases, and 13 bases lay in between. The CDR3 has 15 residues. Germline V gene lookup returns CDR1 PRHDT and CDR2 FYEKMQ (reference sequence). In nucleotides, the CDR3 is TGTGCCAGCAGCCCCGGGGGTGTAGCTAACTATGGCTACACCTTC. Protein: CASSPGGVANYGYTF.

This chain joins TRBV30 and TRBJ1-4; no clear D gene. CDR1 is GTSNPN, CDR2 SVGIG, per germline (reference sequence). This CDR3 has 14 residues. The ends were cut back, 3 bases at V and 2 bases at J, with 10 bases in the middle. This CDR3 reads CAWSIGMTNEKLFF. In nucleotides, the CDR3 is TGTGCCTGGAGCATCGGGATGACTAATGAAAAACTGTTTTTT.

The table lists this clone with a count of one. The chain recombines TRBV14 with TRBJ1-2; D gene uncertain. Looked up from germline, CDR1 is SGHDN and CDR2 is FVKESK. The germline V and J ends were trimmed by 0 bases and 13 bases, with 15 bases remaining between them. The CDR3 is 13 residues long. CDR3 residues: CASSQDTVPPPTF. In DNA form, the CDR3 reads TGTGCCAGCAGCCAAGATACAGTCCCACCTCCCACCTTC.

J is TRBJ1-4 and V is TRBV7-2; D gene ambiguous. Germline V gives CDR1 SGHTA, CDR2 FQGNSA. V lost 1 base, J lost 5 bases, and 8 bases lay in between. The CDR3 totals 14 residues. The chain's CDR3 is CASSLVRRNEKLFF. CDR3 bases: TGTGCCAGCAGCTTAGTACGGAGAAATGAAAAACTGTTTTTT.

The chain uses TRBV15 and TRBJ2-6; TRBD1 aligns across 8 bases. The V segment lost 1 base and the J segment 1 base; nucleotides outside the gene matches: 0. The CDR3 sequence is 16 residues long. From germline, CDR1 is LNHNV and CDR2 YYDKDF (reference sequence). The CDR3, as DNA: TGTGCCACCAGCAGAGGACAGGGGTCTGGGGCCAACGTCCTGACTTTC. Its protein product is CATSRGQGSGANVLTF.

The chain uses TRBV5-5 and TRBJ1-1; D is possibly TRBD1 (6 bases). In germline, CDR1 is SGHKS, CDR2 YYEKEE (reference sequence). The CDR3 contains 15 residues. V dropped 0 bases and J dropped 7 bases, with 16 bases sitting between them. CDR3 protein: CASSLVPGTNNEAFF. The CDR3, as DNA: TGTGCCAGCAGCTTGGTCCCCGGGACAAATAATGAAGCTTTCTTT.

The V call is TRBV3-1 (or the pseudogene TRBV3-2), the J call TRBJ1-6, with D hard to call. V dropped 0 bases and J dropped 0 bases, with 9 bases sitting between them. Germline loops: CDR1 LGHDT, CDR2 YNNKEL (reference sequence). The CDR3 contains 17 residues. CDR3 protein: CASSQEGVHSYNSPLHF. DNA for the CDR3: TGTGCCAGCAGCCAAGAGGGCGTCCACTCCTATAATTCACCCCTCCACTTT.

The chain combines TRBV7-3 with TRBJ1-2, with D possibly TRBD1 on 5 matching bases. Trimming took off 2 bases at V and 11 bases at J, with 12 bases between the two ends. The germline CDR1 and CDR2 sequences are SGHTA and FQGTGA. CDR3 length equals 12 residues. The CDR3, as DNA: TGTGCCAGCAGCTTAGGGATGGGGACTTACACCTTC. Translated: CASSLGMGTYTF.

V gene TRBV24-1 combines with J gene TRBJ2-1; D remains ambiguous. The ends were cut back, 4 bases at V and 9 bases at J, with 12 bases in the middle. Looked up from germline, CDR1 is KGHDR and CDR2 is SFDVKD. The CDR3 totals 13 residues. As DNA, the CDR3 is TGTGCCACCAGTGACTCTATCATTAGTGAGCAGTTCTTC. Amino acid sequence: CATSDSIISEQFF.

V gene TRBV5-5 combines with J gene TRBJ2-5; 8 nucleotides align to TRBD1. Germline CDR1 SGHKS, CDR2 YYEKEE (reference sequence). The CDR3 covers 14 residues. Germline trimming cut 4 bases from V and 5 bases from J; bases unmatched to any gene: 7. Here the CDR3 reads CASSPLTGGETQYF. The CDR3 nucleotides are TGTGCCAGCAGCCCACTAACAGGGGGGGAGACCCAGTACTTC.

CDR3 sequence reads: CASSQDTSSYEQYF. CDR3 nucleotides: TGCGCCAGCAGCCAGGACACTTCCTCCTACGAGCAGTACTTC. V gene TRBV5-1 combines with J gene TRBJ2-7; TRBD1 might be the D (5 bases). This CDR3 region has 14 residues. CDR1 SGHRS and CDR2 YFSETQ come from the germline V gene. The V end was cut by 4 bases, the J end by 0 bases, with 11 bases between.

The CDR3 protein is CAWGQGAGEQYF. The CDR3 DNA sequence: TGTGCCTGGGGACAGGGGGCAGGGGAGCAGTACTTC. The chain links TRBV30 to TRBJ2-7, with 11 bases identical to TRBD1. V was pared by 5 bases and J by 7 bases, with 4 bases of the junction left unmatched. The CDR3 spans 12 residues. From germline, CDR1 is GTSNPN and CDR2 SVGIG (reference sequence).

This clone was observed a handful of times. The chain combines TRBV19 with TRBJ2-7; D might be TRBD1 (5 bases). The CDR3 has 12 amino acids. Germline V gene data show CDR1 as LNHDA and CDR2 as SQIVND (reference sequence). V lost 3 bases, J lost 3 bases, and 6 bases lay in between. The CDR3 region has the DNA TGTGCCAGTAGTATTCAGGGCTACGAGCAGTACTTC. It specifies CASSIQGYEQYF.

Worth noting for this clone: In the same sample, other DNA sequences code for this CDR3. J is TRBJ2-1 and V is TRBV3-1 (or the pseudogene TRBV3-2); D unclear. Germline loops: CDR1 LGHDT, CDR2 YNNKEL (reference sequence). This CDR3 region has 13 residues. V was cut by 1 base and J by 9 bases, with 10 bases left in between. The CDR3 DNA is TGTGCCAGCAGCCAAGCACCGCGAGGTGAGCAGTTCTTC. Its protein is CASSQAPRGEQFF.

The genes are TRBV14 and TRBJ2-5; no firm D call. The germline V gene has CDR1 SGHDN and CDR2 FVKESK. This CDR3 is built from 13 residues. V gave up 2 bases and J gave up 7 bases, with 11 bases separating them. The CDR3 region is CASSQTPLGTQYF. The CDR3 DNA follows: TGTGCCAGCAGCCAAACACCCCTAGGGACCCAGTACTTC.

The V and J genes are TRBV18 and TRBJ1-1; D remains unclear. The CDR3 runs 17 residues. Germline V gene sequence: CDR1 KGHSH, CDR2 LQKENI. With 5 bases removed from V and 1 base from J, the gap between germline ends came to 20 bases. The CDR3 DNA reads TGTGCCAGCTCATCAGATGGGAGAGGATCCCGGAACACTGAAGCTTTCTTT. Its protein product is CASSSDGRGSRNTEAFF.

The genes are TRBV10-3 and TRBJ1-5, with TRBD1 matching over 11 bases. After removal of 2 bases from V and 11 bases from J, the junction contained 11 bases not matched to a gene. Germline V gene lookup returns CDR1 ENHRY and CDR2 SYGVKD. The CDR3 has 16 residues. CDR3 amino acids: CAISELWTGGFSAQHF. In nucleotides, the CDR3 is TGTGCCATCAGTGAGCTTTGGACAGGGGGCTTTTCCGCCCAGCATTTT.

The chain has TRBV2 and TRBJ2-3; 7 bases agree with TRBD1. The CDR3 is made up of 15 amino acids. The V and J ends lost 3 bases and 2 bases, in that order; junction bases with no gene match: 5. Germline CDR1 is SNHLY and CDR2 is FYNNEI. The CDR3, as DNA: TGTGCCAGCAGTGAGACAGGGAGTGACACAGATACGCAGTATTTT. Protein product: CASSETGSDTDTQYF.

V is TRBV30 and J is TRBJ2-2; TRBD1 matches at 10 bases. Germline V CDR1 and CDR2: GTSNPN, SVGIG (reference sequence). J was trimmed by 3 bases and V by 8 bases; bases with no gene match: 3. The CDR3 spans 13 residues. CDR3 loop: CARDRGHTGELFF. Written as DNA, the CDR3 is TGTGCCAGAGACAGGGGGCACACCGGGGAGCTGTTTTTT.